This T cell receptor (beta chain) came from a study of T cells in Graves' hyperthyroidism and ophthalmopathy. Findings and limits, study-wide: Patients with ophthalmopathy were separated from those with stable hyperthyroidism by a 13 V-J model.

The germline CDR1 and CDR2 sequences are SSHAT and FNYEAQ (reference sequence). The CDR3 covers 14 residues. Amplified TCR beta CDR3 regions derived from RNA transcripts. RT-PCR in the first round (using the HTBI primer set) targeted the TCR CDR3. TCRdb independently ran MiXCR on the multiplex PCR reads; one entry per CDR3 protein. The sample contains around 450,000 distinct CDR3 sequences, around 14% of which appear only once. The sample holds many counts of this clonotype. What it recognizes is unknown. Its ends do not fully match the called genes, so a read error is possible. Cells are PBMCs isolated from over 7.5 ml of fresh blood.

Source material: blood. The chain employs TRBV7-7 and TRBJ2-1, with 8 positions matching TRBD2. The TCR sequence derives from a woman aged 18-29 years with Graves' hyperthyroidism. CDR3 region: CASSPDGGAGEQFF. CDR3 coding DNA: TGTGCTAGCAGCCCCGACGGGGGGGCGGGGGAGCAGTTCTTC.